The 27 T cell receptor beta chains listed next were all sequenced from one sample in a study of metastatic and nonmetastatic thyroid tumors. No patient received treatment before thyroid surgery. TCRdb re-processed the PCR reads through MiXCR. The repertoire holds 24,000 or so clones, with roughly 18% as singletons. Sequencing was done on a sample of blood. These receptors originate from a male donor with papillary thyroid cancer or a benign thyroid nodule (not recorded which). Some clones in this sample may be carry-over from other donors' samples.

This clone was seen many times. The CDR3 sequence is CAWSPGQAYEQYF. DNA of the CDR3: TGTGCCTGGAGTCCGGGACAGGCCTACGAGCAGTACTTC. This rearrangement joins TRBV30 to TRBJ2-7, with 8 positions matching TRBD1. Germline-derived CDR1 and CDR2 are GTSNPN and SVGIG (reference sequence). Germline trimming cut 2 bases from V and 2 bases from J; bases unmatched to any gene: 2. The CDR3 contains 13 residues.

Details on this clone: A read error is likely, as this CDR3 ends without the conserved phenylalanine or tryptophan. The CDR3 bases are TGTGCCATCAGTGAGTACCCGGGACACTTGCACACTGAAGCTTTCTTA. It is translated as CAISEYPGHLHTEAFL. The J gene is TRBJ1-1, the V gene TRBV10-3; possibly TRBD1 for D (6 bases). This CDR3 is built from 16 residues. CDR1 is ENHRY and CDR2 is SYGVKD in the germline V gene. V lost 1 base, J lost 3 bases, and 15 bases lay in between.

This clone was seen a few times. The chain has TRBV28 and TRBJ1-2; tentatively, D is TRBD1 (6 bases). The germline CDR1 and CDR2 sequences are MDHEN and SYDVKM. Trimming stripped 2 bases from V and 6 bases from J, with 13 bases between. The CDR3 spans 14 residues. The CDR3 sequence: CASSLEAGANGYTF. In DNA form, the CDR3 reads TGTGCCAGCAGTTTAGAGGCGGGGGCAAATGGCTACACCTTC.

The table lists this clone with many counts. The chain recombines TRBV11-1 with TRBJ2-2; possibly TRBD2 for D (5 bases). CDR1 is SGHAT, CDR2 FQDESV, per germline (reference sequence). The CDR3 extends over 16 amino acids. Trimming left V 4 bases short and J 3 bases short, with 15 bases between. CDR3 sequence reads: CASSSEGGPHTGELFF. The DNA for the CDR3 is TGTGCCAGCAGCTCCGAGGGCGGGCCCCACACCGGGGAGCTGTTTTTT.

This clone is judged large (0.1 to 1%). V usage is TRBV6-4 and J usage is TRBJ2-3; 8 nucleotides line up with TRBD2. The V gene's germline CDR1 is MRHNA and CDR2 SNTAGT. The CDR3 runs to 18 residues. J lost 4 bases, V lost 6 bases, and 18 bases had no gene match. The CDR3 sequence: CASRVMGEVAGISDTQYF. CDR3 DNA sequence: TGTGCCAGCAGGGTAATGGGGGAGGTAGCGGGAATTTCAGATACGCAGTATTTT.

Ten or more counts support this clone. V and J are TRBV9 and TRBJ2-1; the match to TRBD1 covers 8 bases. Germline lookup yields CDR1 SGDLS and CDR2 YYNGEE. Trimming took 3 bases from V and 0 from J; bases not matched to a gene: 2. The CDR3 length is 15 residues. CDR3 region: CASSADRGSYNEQFF. CDR3 sequence (DNA): TGTGCCAGCAGCGCCGACAGGGGCTCCTACAATGAGCAGTTCTTC.

This clone was observed a few times. This chain joins TRBV12-3 or TRBV12-4 and TRBJ2-3, with a weak D call TRBD1 (6 bases). Trimming pared 3 bases from V and 0 bases from J, leaving 13 bases between. The CDR3 consists of 16 residues. The CDR3 here is CASSLSRDTSTDTQYF. The CDR3 coding sequence is TGTGCCAGCAGTTTGTCCCGGGACACCAGCACAGATACGCAGTATTTT.

This chain joins TRBV6-1 and TRBJ2-7; possibly TRBD1 or TRBD2 for D (5 bases each). Trimming took 6 bases from V and 7 from J, leaving 13 bases between them. Germline CDR1 MNHNS, CDR2 SASEGT. The CDR3 extends over 12 amino acids. The CDR3 DNA reads as TGTGCCAGCAGACAAGGGACGGTAGAGCAGTACTTC. Translation: CASRQGTVEQYF.

By its share, this clone is medium-sized. The V call is TRBV6-1, the J call TRBJ2-3; TRBD2 agrees at 8 bases. Trimming cost V 5 bases and J 8 bases; bases outside gene matches: 3. The CDR3 runs to 12 residues. Germline assignment: CDR1 MNHNS and CDR2 SASEGT. The CDR3 sequence is CASSPGGGTQYF. Written as DNA, the CDR3 is TGTGCCAGCAGTCCCGGGGGGGGTACGCAGTATTTT.

This clone was seen ten or more times. The rearrangement joins TRBV3-1 to TRBJ2-2, with 12 bases that match TRBD2. V gave up 0 bases and J gave up 7 bases; unmatched junction bases: 3. Per germline, CDR1 LGHDT and CDR2 YNNKEL (reference sequence). This CDR3 comprises 16 residues. The CDR3 sequence is CASSQEGLAGDGELFF. The CDR3 nucleotides are TGTGCCAGCAGCCAAGAGGGACTAGCGGGCGACGGGGAGCTGTTTTTT.

As to this clone: The junction departs from the called germline gene at one end, perhaps through a read error. The chain uses TRBV6-1 and TRBJ2-5; 13 bases are a match to TRBD2. This CDR3 comprises 16 residues. From germline, CDR1 is MNHNS and CDR2 SASEGT. CDR3 region: CASSEVTSGREDTQYF. The CDR3 DNA is TGTGCCAGCAGTGAGGTCACTAGCGGGAGGGAAGATACCCAGTACTTC.

The CDR3 sequence: CASSGHRDSETQYF. CDR3 sequence (DNA): TGCGCCAGCAGTGGGCACAGGGACTCAGAGACCCAGTACTTC. This chain links TRBV10-2 with TRBJ2-5; D is tentatively TRBD1 or TRBD2 (6 bases each). This CDR3 is 14 amino acids long. The ends were cut back, 4 bases at V and 4 bases at J, with 13 bases in the middle. Germline assignment: CDR1 WSHSY and CDR2 SAAADI.

This clone appeared once. The chain recombines TRBV30 with TRBJ1-2; TRBD1 aligns across 12 bases. The germline CDR1 and CDR2 sequences are GTSNPN and SVGIG (reference sequence). This CDR3 is built from 14 residues. V lost 1 base, J lost 12 bases, and 9 bases stayed unmatched. The CDR3 loop reads CAWSAQPGQGADTF. CDR3 sequence (DNA): TGTGCCTGGAGTGCCCAACCGGGACAGGGGGCTGACACCTTC.

This clone was found many times. This rearrangement joins TRBV20-1 to TRBJ1-2; no reliable D call. Germline CDR1 DFQATT, CDR2 SNEGSKA (reference sequence). The V gene lost 5 bases and the J gene lost 5 bases, with 9 bases spanning the gap. The CDR3 has 11 residues. CDR3 amino acids: CSADTQYGYTF. In DNA, the CDR3 is TGCAGTGCTGACACACAGTATGGCTACACCTTC.

V is TRBV11-2 and J is TRBJ2-3; D uncertain. The CDR3 spans 15 residues. V was pared by 0 bases and J by 5 bases, with 12 bases between. Germline V gene sequence: CDR1 SGHAT, CDR2 FQNNGV. The CDR3 sequence is CASSLEYLSRDTQYF. In nucleotides, the CDR3 is TGTGCCAGCAGCTTAGAATATTTGTCGAGAGATACGCAGTATTTT.

This clone is medium-sized by share. J is TRBJ1-5 and V is TRBV27; no firm D call. Trimming cost V 3 bases and J 5 bases, with 8 bases left between them. Germline V gives CDR1 MNHEY, CDR2 SMNVEV (reference sequence). This CDR3 region has 13 residues. This chain's CDR3 is CASSFGRYQPQHF. The CDR3 DNA follows: TGTGCCAGCAGTTTTGGCAGGTATCAGCCCCAGCATTTT.

This clone came up many times. The chain combines TRBV2 with TRBJ1-5, with TRBD1 matching 7 bases. CDR3 size: 17 residues. Germline lookup yields CDR1 SNHLY and CDR2 FYNNEI. J lost 5 bases, V lost 6 bases, and 16 bases had no gene match. The CDR3 DNA reads as TGTGCCAGCAGACAACTCCTGGACAGGCCGGAGGATCAGCCCCAGCATTTT. Its translation: CASRQLLDRPEDQPQHF. The full variable domain, with the rest looked up from reference TRBV2 and TRBJ1-5, is EPEVTQTPSHQVTQMGQEVILRCVPISNHLYFYWYRQILGQKVEFLVSFYNNEISEKSEIFDDQFSVERPDGSNFTLKIRSTKLEDSAMYFCASRQLLDRPEDQPQHFGDGTRLSIL.

This clone was recorded a few times. The chain combines TRBV2 with TRBJ2-1; D remains unclear. V lost 1 base and J 3 bases, leaving 7 bases between the germline ends. The CDR3 loop spans 14 amino acids. The germline V gene has CDR1 SNHLY and CDR2 FYNNEI. The CDR3 bases are TGTGCCAGCAGTGAAGAGGGTGGCTACAATGAGCAGTTCTTC. This sequence encodes CASSEEGGYNEQFF.

This clone was seen at least ten times. V and J are TRBV5-1 and TRBJ2-1, with D possibly matching TRBD2 (5 bases). Germline loops: CDR1 SGHRS, CDR2 YFSETQ. V was pared by 0 bases and J by 7 bases, with 20 bases between. CDR3 length: 17 amino acids. The DNA of the CDR3 is TGCGCCAGCAGCTTGGCCAAGTCTAGCTGGGCTGGGAATGAGCAGTTCTTC. It translates to CASSLAKSSWAGNEQFF.

This clone has at least ten counts. The chain joins TRBV20-1 to TRBJ2-5; maybe TRBD1 (7 bases). Trimming pared 8 bases from V and 6 bases from J, leaving 13 bases between. The CDR3 consists of 11 residues. Per germline, CDR1 DFQATT and CDR2 SNEGSKA (reference sequence). CDR3 in amino acids: CSSGGSKTQYF. The CDR3 nucleotides read TGCAGTTCAGGGGGGAGCAAGACCCAGTACTTC.

This clone is medium-sized (0.01 to 0.1%) in the sample. The V and J genes are TRBV28 and TRBJ2-7; TRBD2 matches at 9 bases. Germline lookup yields CDR1 MDHEN and CDR2 SYDVKM. The CDR3 consists of 15 residues. The ends lost 4 bases at V and 3 bases at J; junction bases unmatched: 7. In DNA form, the CDR3 reads TGTGCCAGCAGTTCTTCCGGGACTAGCAGCTACGAGCAGTACTTC. This encodes CASSSSGTSSYEQYF.

At least ten counts were recorded for this clone. The V gene is TRBV2, the J gene TRBJ1-5; unclear D gene. Trimming cost V 4 bases and J 0 bases, with 4 bases left between them. This CDR3 contains 13 residues. Germline V CDR1 and CDR2: SNHLY, FYNNEI. The CDR3 region is CASSGDSNQPQHF. CDR3 bases: TGTGCCAGCAGTGGCGATAGCAATCAGCCCCAGCATTTT. The full variable domain, its missing parts supplied by reference TRBV2 and TRBJ1-5, is EPEVTQTPSHQVTQMGQEVILRCVPISNHLYFYWYRQILGQKVEFLVSFYNNEISEKSEIFDDQFSVERPDGSNFTLKIRSTKLEDSAMYFCASSGDSNQPQHFGDGTRLSIL.

This clone was picked up many times. The chain is built from TRBV11-2 and TRBJ2-3; maybe TRBD2 (6 bases). Germline V gene lookup returns CDR1 SGHAT and CDR2 FQNNGV. The V and J ends lost 5 bases and 3 bases respectively, with 12 bases between them. The CDR3 consists of 14 residues. The CDR3 sequence is CASSPRDFTDTQYF. CDR3 nucleotide sequence: TGTGCCAGCAGCCCTCGGGACTTTACAGATACGCAGTATTTT.

This clone has ten or more counts. The chain couples TRBV20-1 to TRBJ1-5, with a tentative D call TRBD1 (5 bases). CDR3 length equals 12 residues. Germline V CDR1 and CDR2: DFQATT, SNEGSKA (reference sequence). V shed 7 bases and J shed 2 bases, with 9 bases lying between them. CDR3 bases: TGCAGTGGGGGGAAGGGCAATCAGCCCCAGCATTTT. Amino acids: CSGGKGNQPQHF.

This clone was detected once. CDR3 coding DNA: TGTGCCAGCAGCCCGTGGGGGACAGGGGGGTACGAGCAGTACTTC. It is translated as CASSPWGTGGYEQYF. This chain joins TRBV7-2 and TRBJ2-7, with 11 bases matching TRBD1. Germline loops: CDR1 SGHTA, CDR2 FQGNSA. Unmatched junction bases numbered 7, after V lost 5 bases and J lost 4 bases. CDR3 size: 15 residues.

This clone was seen many times. The V call is TRBV7-6, the J call TRBJ2-2, with D uncertain. V was shortened by 2 bases and J by 6 bases, with 7 bases between the two germline ends. In germline, CDR1 is SGHVS, CDR2 FNYEAQ. The CDR3 sequence is 13 residues long. The CDR3 is CASSLSGAGELFF. The CDR3 DNA sequence: TGTGCCAGCAGCTTATCTGGAGCCGGGGAGCTGTTTTTT.

This clone was counted ten times or more. The J gene is TRBJ1-3, the V gene TRBV20-1, with D perhaps matching TRBD1 (5 bases). The germline CDR1 and CDR2 sequences are DFQATT and SNEGSKA (reference sequence). V was shortened by 6 bases and J by 0 bases, with 12 bases between the two germline ends. CDR3 size: 14 residues. The CDR3, as DNA: TGCAGTGCCATGAGAGGGGACTCTGGAAACACCATATATTTT. Translation gives CSAMRGDSGNTIYF.